The TCR beta chain under discussion was sequenced for a study of cytomegalovirus exposure and HLA in healthy donors. Primers: 60 Vbeta forward and 13 Jbeta reverse. Original data processing: A later analysis counted tens of millions of unique TCR beta chains, 9.5 million to 12 million shared. Profiling relied on immunoSEQ multiplex PCR, and the TCRdb table lists in-frame clones only, not all of them. The V and J calls and clone size were taken over from that table, and D and trimming were inferred from the DNA. The repertoire holds fewer than 110,000 clones, with about 80% as singletons. This clone was seen a handful of times. Looked up from germline, CDR1 is MNHNS and CDR2 is SASEGT. The CDR3 has 12 amino acids. V trimming: 10 bases; J trimming: 3 bases; junction bases outside the gene matches: 5.

The clonotype originates from a man in his forties in good health and CMV-seronegative. The rearrangement links TRBV6-1 to TRBJ2-7, with 8 bases aligning to TRBD1. Material: PBMCs. DNA for the CDR3: TGTGCCACCGACGGGACAGGCTACGAGCAGTACTTC. It encodes CATDGTGYEQYF.